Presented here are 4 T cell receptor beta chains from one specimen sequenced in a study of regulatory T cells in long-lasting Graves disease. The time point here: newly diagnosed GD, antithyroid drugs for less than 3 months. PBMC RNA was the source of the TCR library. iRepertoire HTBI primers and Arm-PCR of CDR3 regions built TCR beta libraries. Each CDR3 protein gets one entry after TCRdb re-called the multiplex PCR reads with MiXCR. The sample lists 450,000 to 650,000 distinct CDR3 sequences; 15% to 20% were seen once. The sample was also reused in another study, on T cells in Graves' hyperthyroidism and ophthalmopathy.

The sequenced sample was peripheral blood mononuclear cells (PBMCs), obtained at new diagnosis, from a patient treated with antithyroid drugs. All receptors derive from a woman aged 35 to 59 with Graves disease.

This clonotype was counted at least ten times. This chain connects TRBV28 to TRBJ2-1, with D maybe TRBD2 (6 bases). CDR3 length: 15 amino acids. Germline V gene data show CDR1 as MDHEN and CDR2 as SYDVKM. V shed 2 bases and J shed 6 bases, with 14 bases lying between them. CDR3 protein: CASSLRSSGSNEQFF. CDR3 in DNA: TGTGCCAGCAGTTTAAGGAGTAGCGGAAGCAATGAGCAGTTCTTC.

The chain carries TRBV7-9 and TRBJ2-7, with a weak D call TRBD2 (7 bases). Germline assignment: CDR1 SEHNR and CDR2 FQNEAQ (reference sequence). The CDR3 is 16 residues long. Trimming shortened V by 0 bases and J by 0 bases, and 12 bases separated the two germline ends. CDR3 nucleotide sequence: TGTGCCAGCAGCTTAGCGGGGGGGCCAAGCTCCTACGAGCAGTACTTC. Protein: CASSLAGGPSSYEQYF.

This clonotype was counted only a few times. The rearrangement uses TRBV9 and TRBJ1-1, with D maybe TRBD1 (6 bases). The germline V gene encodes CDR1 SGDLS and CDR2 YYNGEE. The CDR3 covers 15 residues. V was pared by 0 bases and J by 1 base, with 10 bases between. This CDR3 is CASSVDQQGNTEAFF. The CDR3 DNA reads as TGTGCCAGCAGCGTAGACCAACAGGGGAACACTGAAGCTTTCTTT.

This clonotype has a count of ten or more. The CDR3, as DNA: TGCAGTCGCGGCGGAGATACGCAGTATTTT. Protein product: CSRGGDTQYF. The rearrangement uses TRBV20-1 and TRBJ2-3; D remains unclear. The CDR3 sequence is 10 residues long. V lost 8 bases and J 5 bases, leaving 8 bases between the germline ends. Per germline, CDR1 DFQATT and CDR2 SNEGSKA (reference sequence).